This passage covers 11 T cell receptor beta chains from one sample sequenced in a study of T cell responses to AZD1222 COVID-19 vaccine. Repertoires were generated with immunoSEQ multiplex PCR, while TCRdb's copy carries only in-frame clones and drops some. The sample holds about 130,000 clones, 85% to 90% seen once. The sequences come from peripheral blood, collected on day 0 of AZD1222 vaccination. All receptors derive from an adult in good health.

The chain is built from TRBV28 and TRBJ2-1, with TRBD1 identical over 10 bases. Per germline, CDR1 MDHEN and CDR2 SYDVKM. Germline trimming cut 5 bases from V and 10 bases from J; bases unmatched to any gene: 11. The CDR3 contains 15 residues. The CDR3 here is CASSPVGTGAVEQFF. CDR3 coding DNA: TGTGCCAGCAGTCCGGTCGGGACAGGGGCAGTGGAGCAGTTCTTC.

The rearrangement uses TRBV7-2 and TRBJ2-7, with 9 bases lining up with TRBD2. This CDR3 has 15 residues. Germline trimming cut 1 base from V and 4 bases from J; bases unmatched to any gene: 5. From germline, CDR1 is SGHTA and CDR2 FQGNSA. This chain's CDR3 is CASSLGSGGYYEQYF. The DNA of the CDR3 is TGTGCCAGCAGCTTAGGAAGCGGGGGGTATTACGAGCAGTACTTC. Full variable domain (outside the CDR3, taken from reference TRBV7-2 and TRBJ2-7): GAGVSQSPSNKVTEKGKDVELRCDPISGHTALYWYRQSLGQGLEFLIYFQGNSAPDKSGLPSDRFSAERTGGSVSTLTIQRTQQEDSAVYLCASSLGSGGYYEQYFGPGTRLTVT.

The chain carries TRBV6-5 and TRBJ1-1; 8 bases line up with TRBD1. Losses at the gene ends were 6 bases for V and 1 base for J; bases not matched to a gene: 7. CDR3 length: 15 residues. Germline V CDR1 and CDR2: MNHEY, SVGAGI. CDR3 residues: CASRTTGAGNTEAFF. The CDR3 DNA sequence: TGTGCCAGCAGGACGACAGGGGCAGGGAACACTGAAGCTTTCTTT.

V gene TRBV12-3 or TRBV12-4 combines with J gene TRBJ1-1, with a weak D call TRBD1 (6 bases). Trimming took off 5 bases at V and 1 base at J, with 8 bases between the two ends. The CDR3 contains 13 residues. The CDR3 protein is CASSRQANTEAFF. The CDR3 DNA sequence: TGTGCCAGCAGTAGACAGGCGAACACTGAAGCTTTCTTT.

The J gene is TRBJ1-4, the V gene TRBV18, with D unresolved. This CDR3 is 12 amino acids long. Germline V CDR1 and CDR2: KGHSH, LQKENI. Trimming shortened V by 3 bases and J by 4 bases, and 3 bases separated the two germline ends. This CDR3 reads CASSPVNEKLFF. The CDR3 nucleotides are TGTGCCAGCTCACCGGTTAATGAAAAACTGTTTTTT. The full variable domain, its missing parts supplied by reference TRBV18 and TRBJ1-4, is NAGVMQNPRHLVRRRGQEARLRCSPMKGHSHVYWYRQLPEEGLKFMVYLQKENIIDESGMPKERFSAEFPKEGPSILRIQQVVRGDSAAYFCASSPVNEKLFFGSGTQLSVL.

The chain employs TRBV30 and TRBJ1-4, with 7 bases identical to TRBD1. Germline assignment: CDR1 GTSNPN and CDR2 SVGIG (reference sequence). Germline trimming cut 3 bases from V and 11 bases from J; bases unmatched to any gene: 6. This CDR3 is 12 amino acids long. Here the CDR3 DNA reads TGTGCCTGGAGCAGGGGGGCTGGGAAACTGTTTTTT. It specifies CAWSRGAGKLFF.

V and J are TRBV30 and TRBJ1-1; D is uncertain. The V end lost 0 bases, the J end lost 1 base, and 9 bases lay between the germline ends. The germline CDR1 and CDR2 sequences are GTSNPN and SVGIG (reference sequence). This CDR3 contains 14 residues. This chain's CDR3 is CAWSVRVENTEAFF. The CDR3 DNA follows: TGTGCCTGGAGTGTACGGGTGGAGAACACTGAAGCTTTCTTT.

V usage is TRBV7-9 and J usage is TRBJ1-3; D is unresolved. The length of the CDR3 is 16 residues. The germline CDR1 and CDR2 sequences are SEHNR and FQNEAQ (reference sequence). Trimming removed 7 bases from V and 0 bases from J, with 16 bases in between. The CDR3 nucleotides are TGTGCCAGCACCAAATACACCGATCACTCTGGAAACACCATATATTTT. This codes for CASTKYTDHSGNTIYF.

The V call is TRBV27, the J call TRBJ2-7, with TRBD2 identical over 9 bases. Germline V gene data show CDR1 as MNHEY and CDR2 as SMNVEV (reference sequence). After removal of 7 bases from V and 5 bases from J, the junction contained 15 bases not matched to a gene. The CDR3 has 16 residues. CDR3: CASTSGAGGVGDEQYF. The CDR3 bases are TGTGCCAGCACCTCAGGGGCGGGAGGGGTAGGTGACGAGCAGTACTTC.

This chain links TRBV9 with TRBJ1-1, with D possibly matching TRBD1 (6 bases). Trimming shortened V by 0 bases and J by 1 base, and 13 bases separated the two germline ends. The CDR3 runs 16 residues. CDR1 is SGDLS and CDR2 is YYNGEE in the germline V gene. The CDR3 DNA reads TGTGCCAGCAGCGTAGTGGGGCAGGGGCCGAACACTGAAGCTTTCTTT. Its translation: CASSVVGQGPNTEAFF.

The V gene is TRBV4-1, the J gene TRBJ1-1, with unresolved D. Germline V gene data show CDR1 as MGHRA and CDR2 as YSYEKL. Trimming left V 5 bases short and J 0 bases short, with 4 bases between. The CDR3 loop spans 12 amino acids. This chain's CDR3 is CASSGLNTEAFF. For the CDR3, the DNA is TGCGCCAGCAGCGGGTTGAACACTGAAGCTTTCTTT.